These 22 T cell receptor beta chains were sequenced from one sample in a study of siplizumab effects on memory and regulatory T cells. Profiled with immunoSEQ multiplex PCR; TCRdb holds only in-frame clones, not every one. In the table there are around 100,000 clones, roughly 92% of which are singletons. Sequencing was done on a sample of CD4+ T cells sorted from blood. The receptors stem from a human donor in good health.

This sequence joins TRBV5-1 and TRBJ2-3; 9 positions agree with TRBD1. The CDR3 runs 14 residues. V lost 5 bases and J lost 2; bases outside the gene matches: 3. CDR1 and CDR2 from the germline V gene are SGHRS and YFSETQ. Here the CDR3 reads CASRGTGTTDTQYF. The CDR3 bases are TGCGCCAGCAGGGGGACAGGGACCACAGATACGCAGTATTTT.

This clone was seen only once. The chain has TRBV27 and TRBJ2-1; 9 nucleotides match TRBD1. Germline CDR1 MNHEY, CDR2 SMNVEV (reference sequence). The CDR3 is 18 residues long. J was trimmed by 7 bases and V by 3 bases; bases with no gene match: 16. The CDR3 here is CASSLRITTGTGLNEQFF. CDR3 bases: TGTGCCAGCAGTTTGAGGATAACCACCGGGACAGGGCTAAATGAGCAGTTCTTC.

This chain joins TRBV25-1 and TRBJ1-4, with D perhaps matching TRBD1 (5 bases). The CDR3 is made up of 14 amino acids. V was clipped by 3 bases and J by 8 bases, with 13 bases between them. Germline V gene data show CDR1 as MGHDK and CDR2 as SYGVNS. This chain's CDR3 is CASSDRLGEEKLFF. The CDR3 DNA reads as TGTGCCAGCAGTGATCGGCTGGGGGAGGAAAAACTGTTTTTT.

Here the CDR3 reads CASSPGMRNEKLFF. The CDR3 DNA reads as TGCGCCAGCAGTCCCGGGATGAGGAATGAAAAACTGTTTTTT. The rearrangement joins TRBV10-1 to TRBJ1-4; unclear D gene. Germline lookup yields CDR1 WNHNN and CDR2 SYGVQD (reference sequence). Trimming took off 5 bases at V and 5 bases at J, with 12 bases between the two ends. The CDR3 contains 14 residues.

In DNA, the CDR3 is TGTGCCAGCAGCCCCGTTTCGGGACAGGGGGGAATAAGGCCCCAGCATTTT. Protein sequence: CASSPVSGQGGIRPQHF. This sequence joins TRBV7-8 and TRBJ1-5, with 11 bases fitting TRBD1. From germline, CDR1 is SGHVS and CDR2 FQNEAQ. This CDR3 contains 17 residues. With 5 bases clipped from V and 9 bases from J, the junction kept 15 bases outside the gene matches. Filled out from reference TRBV7-8 and TRBJ1-5, the complete variable domain reads GAGVSQSPRYKVAKRGQDVALRCDPISGHVSLFWYQQALGQGPEFLTYFQNEAQLDKSGLPSDRFFAERPEGSVSTLKIQRTQQEDSAVYLCASSPVSGQGGIRPQHFGDGTRLSIL.

The chain joins TRBV11-2 to TRBJ1-3, with D hard to call. The CDR3 consists of 12 residues. V was shortened by 2 bases and J by 8 bases, with 7 bases between the two germline ends. Germline V gene data show CDR1 as SGHAT and CDR2 as FQNNGV. The CDR3 loop reads CASSLTRDTIYF. CDR3 bases: TGTGCCAGCAGCTTAACTAGAGACACCATATATTTT.

This sequence joins TRBV5-1 and TRBJ2-3; D remains ambiguous. This CDR3 comprises 13 residues. Germline V gene lookup returns CDR1 SGHRS and CDR2 YFSETQ. Trimming pared 9 bases from V and 3 bases from J, leaving 14 bases between. The CDR3 region has the DNA TGCGCCACCTCGTCGACTGTTACAGATACGCAGTATTTT. Translation: CATSSTVTDTQYF.

The rearrangement links TRBV2 to TRBJ2-3, with 7 nucleotides matching TRBD2. The V gene's germline CDR1 is SNHLY and CDR2 FYNNEI. The CDR3 runs 16 residues. Germline trimming cut 5 bases from V and 6 bases from J; bases unmatched to any gene: 14. The CDR3 region has the DNA TGTGCCAGCAGTCAATTGACCGGGACTACCTCTGATACGCAGTATTTT. Its protein is CASSQLTGTTSDTQYF. The full variable domain, completed using reference TRBV2 and TRBJ2-3, is EPEVTQTPSHQVTQMGQEVILRCVPISNHLYFYWYRQILGQKVEFLVSFYNNEISEKSEIFDDQFSVERPDGSNFTLKIRSTKLEDSAMYFCASSQLTGTTSDTQYFGPGTRLTVL.

The V and J genes are TRBV30 and TRBJ2-7; 7 nucleotides line up with TRBD2. The CDR3 runs to 12 residues. Germline V CDR1 and CDR2: GTSNPN, SVGIG (reference sequence). This chain's CDR3 is CGGGRTSYEQYF. CDR3 nucleotides: TGTGGGGGGGGTAGGACATCCTACGAGCAGTACTTC. The complete variable domain, with remaining parts taken from reference TRBV30 and TRBJ2-7, reads SQTIHQWPATLVQPVGSPLSLECTVEGTSNPNLYWYRQAAGRGLQLLFYSVGIGQISSEVPQNLSASRPQDRQFILSSKKLLLSDSGFYLCGGGRTSYEQYFGPGTRLTVT.

The rearrangement joins TRBV5-1 to TRBJ2-7, with 7 bases identical to TRBD2. The CDR3 sequence is 13 residues long. Germline V gene data show CDR1 as SGHRS and CDR2 as YFSETQ. V was clipped by 0 bases and J by 6 bases; unmatched bases: 3. CDR3 amino acids: CASSLAGGFEQYF. The DNA of the CDR3 is TGCGCCAGCAGCTTGGCGGGAGGATTCGAGCAGTACTTC.

The chain has TRBV10-2 and TRBJ2-5; 10 positions agree with TRBD2. V was clipped by 5 bases and J by 9 bases; unmatched bases: 12. In germline, CDR1 is WSHSY, CDR2 SAAADI. The CDR3 extends over 15 amino acids. The DNA for the CDR3 is TGCGCCAGCAGTAGCCCGACTAGCGGGCCAGGGGCCCAGTACTTC. This sequence encodes CASSSPTSGPGAQYF.

The chain joins TRBV11-3 to TRBJ2-2; TRBD1 agrees at 7 bases. Germline lookup yields CDR1 SGHNT and CDR2 YENEEA. The ends lost 4 bases at V and 4 bases at J; junction bases unmatched: 9. CDR3 length: 16 residues. The CDR3 loop reads CASSSKTGTATGELFF. DNA for the CDR3: TGTGCCAGCAGCTCCAAAACAGGGACAGCCACCGGGGAGCTGTTTTTT.

The J gene is TRBJ1-2, the V gene TRBV6-6; 7 bases agree with TRBD1. Germline CDR1 reads MNHNY; CDR2 reads SVGAGI (reference sequence). This CDR3 is built from 14 residues. V trimming: 4 bases; J trimming: 2 bases; junction bases outside the gene matches: 4. CDR3 residues: CASSLRDSNYGYTF. Here the CDR3 DNA reads TGTGCCAGCAGTTTGCGGGACAGCAACTATGGCTACACCTTC.

The rearrangement uses TRBV30 and TRBJ2-5; D is possibly TRBD1 (6 bases). Germline CDR1 and CDR2: GTSNPN and SVGIG (reference sequence). With 5 bases removed from V and 5 bases from J, the gap between germline ends came to 21 bases. The CDR3 has 15 amino acids. CDR3 amino acids: CAWWNRRGPSETQYF. The CDR3 DNA follows: TGTGCCTGGTGGAACCGCAGGGGTCCTTCGGAGACCCAGTACTTC. Filled out from reference TRBV30 and TRBJ2-5, the complete variable domain reads SQTIHQWPATLVQPVGSPLSLECTVEGTSNPNLYWYRQAAGRGLQLLFYSVGIGQISSEVPQNLSASRPQDRQFILSSKKLLLSDSGFYLCAWWNRRGPSETQYFGPGTRLLVL.

V usage is TRBV28 and J usage is TRBJ1-1; D unresolved. The CDR3 runs 12 residues. V lost 6 bases, J lost 8 bases, and 13 bases lay in between. Germline V gives CDR1 MDHEN, CDR2 SYDVKM. In DNA, the CDR3 is TGTGCCAGCAGGGGCCGCCGCTTGGAAGCTTTCTTT. Its translation is CASRGRRLEAFF.

The rearrangement links TRBV7-7 to TRBJ2-1, with D perhaps TRBD1 (6 bases). The V gene lost 5 bases and the J gene lost 4 bases, with 9 bases spanning the gap. The CDR3 totals 13 residues. Per germline, CDR1 SSHAT and CDR2 FNYEAQ (reference sequence). CDR3 DNA: TGTGCCAGCAGCATCGGACAGTACAATGAGCAGTTCTTC. It specifies CASSIGQYNEQFF.

The rearrangement links TRBV28 to TRBJ2-1; tentatively, D is TRBD2 (5 bases). The CDR3 has 16 residues. Between the trimmed V and J ends, which lost 5 bases and 4 bases, there was a span of 18 bases. The V gene's germline CDR1 is MDHEN and CDR2 SYDVKM. CDR3 DNA sequence: TGTGCCAGCAGTCCCCACCTTGCGGGTGGGTACAATGAGCAGTTCTTC. Protein sequence: CASSPHLAGGYNEQFF.

The chain combines TRBV6-5 with TRBJ1-2; a weak D match, TRBD1 (5 bases). The CDR3 covers 15 residues. Germline V gene sequence: CDR1 MNHEY, CDR2 SVGAGI. V lost 2 bases to trimming and J lost 0 bases, with 10 bases between them. CDR3 bases: TGTGCCAGCAGTTACGCAAGGGGCCCTAACTATGGCTACACCTTC. This translates into CASSYARGPNYGYTF.

The rearrangement uses TRBV28 and TRBJ1-1, with 7 bases that match TRBD1. Germline-derived CDR1 and CDR2 are MDHEN and SYDVKM. This CDR3 region has 12 residues. With V trimmed by 2 bases and J by 6 bases, 0 bases remained unmatched. This CDR3 reads CASSLQGAEAFF. The CDR3 DNA follows: TGTGCCAGCAGTTTACAGGGGGCTGAAGCTTTCTTT.

CDR3 nucleotides: TGTGCCAGTAGAAACTTCCCGGGACTAGCGGGAGGAACCTACAATGAGCAGTTCTTC. Amino acids: CASRNFPGLAGGTYNEQFF. The chain is built from TRBV19 and TRBJ2-1, with 15 positions matching TRBD2. Germline loops: CDR1 LNHDA, CDR2 SQIVND (reference sequence). The trim removed 6 bases at V and 2 bases at J, leaving 11 bases unmatched. CDR3 length: 19 amino acids.

Concerning this clone: The sample has other DNA sequences that encode this CDR3 too. This sequence joins TRBV19 and TRBJ1-1; a weak D match, TRBD1 (6 bases). V lost 1 base, J lost 1 base, and 7 bases lay in between. Germline V CDR1 and CDR2: LNHDA, SQIVND (reference sequence). This CDR3 contains 14 residues. CDR3 in DNA: TGTGCCAGTAGTATAGGGACAGAGAACACTGAAGCTTTCTTT. The encoded protein is CASSIGTENTEAFF. The full variable domain, its missing parts supplied by reference TRBV19 and TRBJ1-1, is DGGITQSPKYLFRKEGQNVTLSCEQNLNHDAMYWYRQDPGQGLRLIYYSQIVNDFQKGDIAEGYSVSREKKESFPLTVTSAQKNPTAFYLCASSIGTENTEAFFGQGTRLTVV.

The chain has TRBV5-6 and TRBJ2-5; 10 bases line up with TRBD2. The CDR3 spans 15 residues. Germline V CDR1 and CDR2: SGHDT, YYEEEE. Trimming at V came to 0 bases and at J to 1 base, leaving 0 bases not matched to a gene. CDR3 loop: CASSLVAGGQETQYF. The CDR3 bases are TGTGCCAGCAGCTTGGTAGCGGGAGGCCAAGAGACCCAGTACTTC.